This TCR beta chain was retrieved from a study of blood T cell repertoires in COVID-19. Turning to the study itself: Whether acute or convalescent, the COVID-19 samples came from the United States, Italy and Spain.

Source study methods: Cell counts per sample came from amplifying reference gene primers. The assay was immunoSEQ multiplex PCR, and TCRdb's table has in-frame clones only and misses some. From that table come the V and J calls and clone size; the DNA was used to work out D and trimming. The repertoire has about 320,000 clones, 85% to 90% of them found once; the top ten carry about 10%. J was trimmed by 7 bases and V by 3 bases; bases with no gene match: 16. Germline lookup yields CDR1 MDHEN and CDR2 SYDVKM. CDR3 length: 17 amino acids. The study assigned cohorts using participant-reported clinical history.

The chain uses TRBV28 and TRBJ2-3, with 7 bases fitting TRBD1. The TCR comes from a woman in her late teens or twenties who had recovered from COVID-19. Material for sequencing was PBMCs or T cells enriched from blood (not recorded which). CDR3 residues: CASSLYATGKRGHTQYF. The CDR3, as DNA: TGTGCCAGCAGTTTGTATGCGACAGGGAAGAGGGGACATACGCAGTATTTT.